The rows below give T cell receptor beta chains drawn from one sample of a study of T cells in Graves' hyperthyroidism and ophthalmopathy. TCRdb passed the multiplex PCR reads through MiXCR, listing each CDR3 protein once. The sample lists roughly 700,000 distinct CDR3 sequences, around 15% occurring once. The sample taken for sequencing was blood. These receptors were collected from a man aged 50-60 years with Graves' hyperthyroidism. The CDR3 runs from the conserved cysteine through the conserved F or W. The order of the fields is D gene, J gene, V gene, clone size, CDR3 protein, CDR3 DNA. A D gene is named only where the DNA matches it firmly. Not every row has a clone size; where given, it reads once, few, many or a size class.

>-|TRBJ1-1|TRBV11-2|many
CASSPKLNTEAFF
TGTGCCAGCAGCCCAAAGTTGAACACTGAAGCTTTCTTT
>-|TRBJ2-6|TRBV2|many
CASSETVGSRSGANVLTF
TGTGCCAGCAGTGAGACCGTAGGATCTCGCTCTGGGGCCAACGTCCTGACTTTC
>TRBD2|TRBJ2-5|TRBV12-3/TRBV12-4|many
CASSFWGGETQYF
TGTGCCAGCAGTTTTTGGGGAGGGGAGACCCAGTACTTC
>-|TRBJ2-1|TRBV12-3/TRBV12-4|-
CASSLAPYTDNEQFF
TGTGCCAGCAGTTTAGCTCCGTATACCGACAATGAGCAGTTCTTC
>-|TRBJ1-2|TRBV29-1|-
CSVEVVDRSFNYGYTF
TGCAGCGTTGAAGTGGTGGACAGAAGTTTTAACTATGGCTACACCTTC
>-|TRBJ2-2|TRBV6-1|many
CASRDGNTGELFF
TGTGCCAGCAGAGACGGGAACACCGGGGAGCTGTTTTTT
>TRBD1|TRBJ1-4|TRBV27|-
CASRFPDRGHEKLFF
TGTGCCAGCAGATTCCCGGACAGGGGGCATGAAAAACTGTTTTTT
>-|TRBJ2-7|TRBV28|many
CASTFLSRPSYEQYF
TGTGCCAGCACGTTTTTGAGCCGTCCCTCCTACGAGCAGTACTTC
>TRBD1|TRBJ1-4|TRBV7-8|-
CASSSPRQGGEKLFF
TGTGCCAGCAGCTCACCCAGACAGGGGGGCGAAAAACTGTTTTTT
>-|TRBJ1-2|TRBV7-2|many
CASSLVGYGYTF
TGTGCCAGCAGCTTAGTGGGCTATGGCTACACCTTC
>-|TRBJ1-6|TRBV20-1|few
CSATPRADRGRSSPLHF
TGCAGTGCTACCCCAAGGGCCGACCGGGGCCGAAGTTCACCCCTCCACTTT
>-|TRBJ1-2|TRBV7-9|few
CASSSQGTGYTF
TGTGCCAGCAGCTCCCAGGGAACCGGCTACACCTTC
>-|TRBJ1-5|TRBV27|many
CASSTYSNQPQHF
TGTGCCAGCAGTACATATAGCAATCAGCCCCAGCATTTT
>TRBD2|TRBJ2-5|TRBV7-9|-
CASSPRLAEETQYF
TGTGCCAGCAGCCCCCGACTAGCGGAAGAGACCCAGTACTTC
>-|TRBJ2-1|TRBV27|few
CASSFGVLMFF
TGTGCCAGCAGTTTTGGGGTACTCATGTTCTTC
>-|TRBJ1-1|TRBV6-1|few
CASSEVRRSLEAFF
TGTGCCAGCAGTGAGGTCCGACGGAGTCTTGAAGCTTTCTTT
>-|TRBJ2-7|TRBV11-2|many
CASSYDVTYEQYF
TGTGCCAGCAGCTATGACGTCACCTACGAGCAGTACTTC
>TRBD2|TRBJ2-1|TRBV29-1|many
CSVIAGGPGGEQFF
TGCAGCGTGATAGCGGGAGGGCCTGGGGGTGAGCAGTTCTTC
>TRBD1|TRBJ1-2|TRBV19|few
CASSPGQGVGYTF
TGTGCCAGTAGTCCTGGACAGGGAGTGGGCTACACCTTC
>TRBD2|TRBJ2-7|TRBV29-1|few
CSVVTSGKGHEQYF
TGCAGCGTGGTCACTAGCGGGAAAGGACACGAGCAGTACTTC
>-|TRBJ1-6|TRBV30|-
CAWRTLRDSPLHF
TGTGCCTGGAGAACCCTCAGGGATTCACCCCTCCACTTT
>-|TRBJ1-1|TRBV19|-
CASTPRQKNTEAFF
TGTGCCAGTACCCCTCGACAGAAGAACACTGAAGCTTTCTTT
>-|TRBJ1-2|TRBV28|many
CASSLQHSGYTF
TGTGCCAGCAGTTTACAGCACAGTGGCTACACCTTC
>-|TRBJ2-1|TRBV27|many
CASTWGARDEQFF
TGTGCCAGCACTTGGGGGGCTAGGGATGAGCAGTTCTTC
>TRBD2|TRBJ2-7|TRBV28|few
CASSFGAGGYRYEQYF
TGTGCCAGCAGTTTTGGGGCGGGAGGGTATAGATACGAGCAGTACTTC
>-|TRBJ2-7|TRBV7-6|many
CASSLEASRTYEQYF
TGTGCCAGCAGCTTAGAGGCTAGCCGAACCTACGAGCAGTACTTC
>-|TRBJ2-1|TRBV5-1|-
CASKDGGETYNEQFF
TGCGCCAGCAAGGACGGCGGGGAGACCTACAATGAGCAGTTCTTC
>-|TRBJ1-3|TRBV7-8|-
CASSFANQIHF
TGTGCCAGCAGCTTCGCGAACCAGATTCATTTT
>TRBD1|TRBJ2-7|TRBV20-1|-
CSAPRDRGAYEQYF
TGCAGTGCCCCCCGGGACAGGGGAGCCTACGAGCAGTACTTC
>-|TRBJ2-5|TRBV28|many
CASSLWGEYQETQYF
TGTGCCAGCAGTTTATGGGGAGAGTACCAAGAGACCCAGTACTTC
>-|TRBJ2-7|TRBV4-2|-
CASSQGLPSPYEQYF
TGTGCCAGCAGCCAAGGGTTGCCCTCCCCCTACGAGCAGTACTTC
>TRBD1|TRBJ2-1|TRBV28|many
CASSSHQGVNEQFF
TGTGCCAGCAGCTCACATCAGGGGGTGAATGAGCAGTTCTTC
>TRBD1|TRBJ1-5|TRBV20-1|many
CSARGSLVGTAYQPQHF
TGCAGTGCTAGAGGCAGTTTGGTCGGGACAGCGTATCAGCCCCAGCATTTT
>-|TRBJ1-3|TRBV6-5|-
CASGGGSGNTIYF
TGTGCCAGCGGGGGGGGCTCTGGAAACACCATATATTTT
>-|TRBJ2-5|TRBV5-8|few
CASSPGRNQETQYF
TGTGCCAGCAGCCCGGGACGGAACCAAGAGACCCAGTACTTC